These 30 T cell receptor beta chains share one sample of origin, sequenced in a study of blood T cell repertoires in COVID-19. Profiled with immunoSEQ multiplex PCR; TCRdb holds only in-frame clones, not every one. This table has 65,000 to 85,000 clones, approximately 81% appearing once. The material sequenced was peripheral blood. The receptors here all came from a woman in her sixties or seventies with acute or convalescent COVID-19.

This clone showed up just a few times. This CDR3 reads CASDSTNTGELFF. DNA of the CDR3: TGTGCCTCGGACAGTACAAACACCGGGGAGCTGTTTTTT. The J gene is TRBJ2-2, the V gene TRBV24-1; possible D gene TRBD1, 6 bases. CDR1 is KGHDR and CDR2 is SFDVKD in the germline V gene. The V end was cut by 12 bases, the J end by 2 bases, with 12 bases between. The CDR3 contains 13 residues.

The gene calls are TRBV6-5 and TRBJ1-3; D gene uncertain. CDR1 and CDR2 from the germline V gene are MNHEY and SVGAGI. This CDR3 contains 13 residues. With 7 bases removed from V and 0 bases from J, the gap between germline ends came to 7 bases. The CDR3 sequence: CASTAASGNTIYF. CDR3 coding DNA: TGTGCCAGCACTGCGGCCTCTGGAAACACCATATATTTT.

V gene TRBV30 combines with J gene TRBJ1-5; D is perhaps TRBD1 (5 bases). The CDR3 covers 13 residues. The V and J ends lost 3 bases and 0 bases respectively, with 6 bases between them. Germline V CDR1 and CDR2: GTSNPN, SVGIG (reference sequence). CDR3 in DNA: TGTGCCTGGAGCAGGGATAGCAATCAGCCCCAGCATTTT. This gives the protein CAWSRDSNQPQHF.

This chain links TRBV18 with TRBJ2-1; 10 bases fit TRBD2. The CDR3 runs to 17 residues. The trim removed 3 bases at V and 1 base at J, leaving 6 bases unmatched. The V gene's germline CDR1 is KGHSH and CDR2 LQKENI. The CDR3 bases are TGTGCCAGCTCACCCCAGGCTAGCGGGGGTTCCTACAATGAGCAGTTCTTC. The encoded protein is CASSPQASGGSYNEQFF.

Here the CDR3 reads CASSPGGEYGYTF. The CDR3 DNA sequence: TGTGCCAGCAGCCCTGGGGGGGAGTATGGCTACACCTTC. The chain couples TRBV5-4 to TRBJ1-2; perhaps TRBD1 as D (5 bases). The CDR3 totals 13 residues. The germline CDR1 and CDR2 sequences are SGHNT and YYREEE (reference sequence). Trimming left V 4 bases short and J 5 bases short, with 12 bases between.

This clone is labeled as medium-sized. V and J are TRBV7-3 and TRBJ2-3, with D tentatively TRBD1 (6 bases). Trimming pared 5 bases from V and 2 bases from J, leaving 11 bases between. CDR3 size: 14 residues. Germline assignment: CDR1 SGHTA and CDR2 FQGTGA. The CDR3 coding sequence is TGTGCCAGCAGCATCGGACAGTACACAGATACGCAGTATTTT. It encodes CASSIGQYTDTQYF.

The J gene is TRBJ1-1, the V gene TRBV24-1, with 9 nucleotides matching TRBD1. V was pared by 2 bases and J by 3 bases, with 6 bases of the junction left unmatched. Germline CDR1 KGHDR, CDR2 SFDVKD. The CDR3 is 16 residues long. CDR3 bases: TGTGCCACCAGTGATTCGGGACAGGGATCCCACACTGAAGCTTTCTTT. Translation gives CATSDSGQGSHTEAFF.

This chain links TRBV5-1 with TRBJ2-7, with 8 positions matching TRBD1. The CDR3 is 17 residues long. V lost 0 bases and J lost 2; bases outside the gene matches: 10. The germline V gene encodes CDR1 SGHRS and CDR2 YFSETQ. CDR3 in amino acids: CASSLVLRGDRTYEQYF. CDR3 coding DNA: TGCGCCAGCAGCTTGGTTTTGAGGGGGGACAGGACCTACGAGCAGTACTTC. Full variable domain (rest looked up from reference TRBV5-1 and TRBJ2-7): KAGVTQTPRYLIKTRGQQVTLSCSPISGHRSVSWYQQTPGQGLQFLFEYFSETQRNKGNFPGRFSGRQFSNSRSEMNVSTLELGDSALYLCASSLVLRGDRTYEQYFGPGTRLTVT.

The chain employs TRBV18 and TRBJ1-1, with TRBD1 as a possible D gene (5 bases). Trimming pared 6 bases from V and 0 bases from J, leaving 8 bases between. Germline CDR1 reads KGHSH; CDR2 reads LQKENI. The CDR3 is 13 amino acids. Here the CDR3 reads CASSSTVNTEAFF. Here the CDR3 DNA reads TGTGCCAGCTCGTCGACAGTGAACACTGAAGCTTTCTTT.

The chain couples TRBV30 to TRBJ2-7; 9 bases line up with TRBD2. The ends lost 0 bases at V and 3 bases at J; junction bases unmatched: 15. The CDR3 is 18 residues long. The germline V gene has CDR1 GTSNPN and CDR2 SVGIG (reference sequence). The DNA for the CDR3 is TGTGCCTGGAGTGTACGTCGACGGGCGGGGGGGCCGATCTACGAGCAGTACTTC. Translated, it gives CAWSVRRRAGGPIYEQYF.

CDR3 DNA: TGTGCCAGTTCTAAAACAGGGGGCTACGAAGCTTTCTTT. Protein sequence: CASSKTGGYEAFF. The rearrangement uses TRBV19 and TRBJ1-1; 9 bases align to TRBD1. The CDR3 runs to 13 residues. Germline lookup yields CDR1 LNHDA and CDR2 SQIVND (reference sequence). The ends lost 8 bases at V and 8 bases at J; junction bases unmatched: 9.

CDR3 in DNA: TGCAGTGCCTACTACAATGAGCAGTTCTTC. This codes for CSAYYNEQFF. The chain carries TRBV20-1 and TRBJ2-1; no definite D call. Between the trimmed V and J ends, which lost 6 bases and 3 bases, there was a span of 3 bases. The CDR3 length is 10 residues. Germline V lookup: CDR1 DFQATT, CDR2 SNEGSKA (reference sequence).

The chain joins TRBV10-3 to TRBJ1-3; no definite D call. Germline V gene sequence: CDR1 ENHRY, CDR2 SYGVKD. The V end was cut by 6 bases, the J end by 0 bases, with 9 bases between. The CDR3 extends over 14 amino acids. The CDR3 region is CAIRDGSSGNTIYF. Here the CDR3 DNA reads TGTGCCATCAGGGACGGGAGCTCTGGAAACACCATATATTTT.

The chain couples TRBV5-4 to TRBJ1-4; a possible D gene is TRBD1 (5 bases). This CDR3 is built from 15 residues. Trimming pared 0 bases from V and 6 bases from J, leaving 12 bases between. Germline V gene sequence: CDR1 SGHNT, CDR2 YYREEE (reference sequence). The CDR3 DNA sequence: TGTGCCAGCAGCTTGGACACCGCGGGGGATGAAAAACTGTTTTTT. This encodes CASSLDTAGDEKLFF. The variable domain in full, with the rest retrieved from reference TRBV5-4 and TRBJ1-4, is ETGVTQSPTHLIKTRGQQVTLRCSSQSGHNTVSWYQQALGQGPQFIFQYYREEENGRGNFPPRFSGLQFPNYSSELNVNALELDDSALYLCASSLDTAGDEKLFFGSGTQLSVL.

The V call is TRBV10-1, the J call TRBJ1-1, with 9 bases lining up with TRBD1. The V and J ends lost 0 bases and 5 bases, in that order; junction bases with no gene match: 7. The CDR3 spans 16 residues. Germline V gene data show CDR1 as WNHNN and CDR2 as SYGVQD (reference sequence). The CDR3 region is CASSESTGTGNTEAFF. DNA for the CDR3: TGCGCCAGCAGTGAGTCGACCGGGACAGGGAATACTGAAGCTTTCTTT.

The gene calls are TRBV7-8 and TRBJ2-2; no clear D. The CDR3 is made up of 13 amino acids. Germline lookup yields CDR1 SGHVS and CDR2 FQNEAQ. Trimming stripped 6 bases from V and 9 bases from J, with 14 bases between. CDR3 DNA sequence: TGTGCCAGCAGACTATCCGACCCCCGGGAGCTGTTTTTT. Its protein product is CASRLSDPRELFF.

This chain connects TRBV7-2 to TRBJ2-5, with 9 positions matching TRBD1. Germline trimming cut 1 base from V and 1 base from J; bases unmatched to any gene: 4. Germline V gene lookup returns CDR1 SGHTA and CDR2 FQGNSA. This CDR3 spans 16 amino acids. The CDR3 sequence: CASSLETGGPQETQYF. The CDR3 nucleotides are TGTGCCAGCAGCTTAGAGACAGGGGGTCCCCAAGAGACCCAGTACTTC.

V and J are TRBV6-1 and TRBJ2-3; D is uncertain. Germline CDR1 is MNHNS and CDR2 is SASEGT. The CDR3 is 13 amino acids. V lost 0 bases and J lost 7, with 8 bases in between. The CDR3 reads CASSEARLNTQYF. The CDR3 DNA is TGTGCCAGCAGTGAAGCGCGATTGAATACGCAGTATTTT.

Details on this clone: Other DNA sequences in the same sample also yield this CDR3. The chain is built from TRBV24-1 and TRBJ1-2, with D possibly matching TRBD1 (6 bases). This CDR3 is built from 12 residues. V was clipped by 5 bases and J by 4 bases, with 7 bases between them. Germline CDR1 KGHDR, CDR2 SFDVKD. Here the CDR3 DNA reads TGTGCCACCAGTGCACAGGGCTATGGCTACACCTTC. Its translation: CATSAQGYGYTF.

This chain connects TRBV30 to TRBJ1-6; the D gene is possibly TRBD1 (6 bases). Germline CDR1 and CDR2: GTSNPN and SVGIG (reference sequence). V lost 4 bases, J lost 5 bases, and 15 bases lay in between. There are 15 residues in the CDR3. In nucleotides, the CDR3 is TGTGCCTGGACGTCAGTGGGACAAGATAATTCACCCCTCCACTTT. Protein product: CAWTSVGQDNSPLHF.

This chain links TRBV10-1 with TRBJ1-1; tentative D call: TRBD1 (6 bases). The CDR3 runs 14 residues. Trimming left V 6 bases short and J 10 bases short, with 21 bases between. Germline loops: CDR1 WNHNN, CDR2 SYGVQD (reference sequence). This CDR3 reads CASRSTGPNVAAFF. The CDR3 coding sequence is TGCGCCAGCAGATCGACAGGCCCGAACGTCGCAGCTTTCTTT.

This clone was detected once. The gene calls are TRBV9 and TRBJ1-1; D may be TRBD1 (5 bases). The CDR3 runs 13 residues. The germline V gene has CDR1 SGDLS and CDR2 YYNGEE. The V gene lost 1 base and the J gene lost 6 bases, with 10 bases spanning the gap. DNA of the CDR3: TGTGCCAGCAGCGTACTTTGGGGCTCTGAAGCTTTCTTT. It yields the protein CASSVLWGSEAFF.

Only one count was recorded for this clone. The chain recombines TRBV5-8 with TRBJ1-4, with 7 nucleotides matching TRBD1. Germline V lookup: CDR1 SGHTS, CDR2 YDEGEE. With V trimmed by 2 bases and J by 8 bases, 9 bases remained unmatched. This CDR3 spans 15 amino acids. The CDR3 DNA follows: TGTGCCAGCAGCTTTTCAGGGGGAGGAGTGGAAAAACTGTTTTTT. As protein: CASSFSGGGVEKLFF.

The gene calls are TRBV2 and TRBJ1-5, with 7 bases lining up with TRBD1. Germline trimming cut 5 bases from V and 2 bases from J; bases unmatched to any gene: 6. The CDR3 is 15 residues long. Germline-derived CDR1 and CDR2 are SNHLY and FYNNEI. CDR3 loop: CASSWTGEGNQPQHF. The DNA for the CDR3 is TGTGCCAGCAGTTGGACAGGAGAAGGCAATCAGCCCCAGCATTTT.

V and J are TRBV5-4 and TRBJ2-6, with D possibly being TRBD1 (6 bases). Germline-derived CDR1 and CDR2 are SGHNT and YYREEE (reference sequence). The CDR3 has 15 residues. V shed 2 bases and J shed 0 bases, with 6 bases lying between them. As DNA, the CDR3 is TGTGCCAGCAGCTTACAGGGCTCTGGGGCCAACGTCCTGACTTTC. The encoded protein is CASSLQGSGANVLTF. Drawing the rest from reference TRBV5-4 and TRBJ2-6, the complete variable domain is ETGVTQSPTHLIKTRGQQVTLRCSSQSGHNTVSWYQQALGQGPQFIFQYYREEENGRGNFPPRFSGLQFPNYSSELNVNALELDDSALYLCASSLQGSGANVLTFGAGSRLTVL.

V usage is TRBV6-1 and J usage is TRBJ1-2; TRBD1 agrees at 7 bases. With 2 bases clipped from V and 4 bases from J, the junction kept 7 bases outside the gene matches. The CDR3 spans 15 residues. Germline CDR1 reads MNHNS; CDR2 reads SASEGT. CDR3 region: CASSERGTASYGYTF. In DNA, the CDR3 is TGTGCCAGCAGTGAACGAGGGACAGCGAGCTATGGCTACACCTTC.

A few counts support this clone. V and J are TRBV27 and TRBJ2-3; the D gene is possibly TRBD2 (6 bases). Germline CDR1 reads MNHEY; CDR2 reads SMNVEV (reference sequence). The CDR3 is 16 residues long. The ends were cut back, 8 bases at V and 1 base at J, with 19 bases in the middle. CDR3 nucleotide sequence: TGTGCCAGCGCTCAAGTTGGGGGGTCGGGCACAGATACGCAGTATTTT. It specifies CASAQVGGSGTDTQYF.

This clone has more than one count but fewer than ten. The chain uses TRBV9 and TRBJ1-4; the match to TRBD1 covers 8 bases. V shed 3 bases, J shed 0 bases, and the junction held 4 bases outside the gene matches. CDR1 is SGDLS and CDR2 is YYNGEE in the germline V gene. The CDR3 spans 16 residues. CDR3 coding DNA: TGTGCCAGCAGCGCCGGACAGGGCGCAACTAATGAAAAACTGTTTTTT. This codes for CASSAGQGATNEKLFF.

This sequence joins TRBV30 and TRBJ2-1; D not certain. CDR3 size: 11 residues. V lost 4 bases to trimming and J lost 7 bases, with 8 bases between them. Germline values: CDR1 GTSNPN, CDR2 SVGIG (reference sequence). The CDR3 sequence is CAWTGANEQFF. DNA for the CDR3: TGTGCCTGGACAGGCGCTAATGAGCAGTTCTTC.

The chain couples TRBV7-2 to TRBJ2-5; 8 bases are a match to TRBD2. J was trimmed by 7 bases and V by 1 base; bases with no gene match: 11. The CDR3 covers 16 residues. CDR1 is SGHTA and CDR2 is FQGNSA in the germline V gene. Here the CDR3 reads CASSLGGGGPRVTQYF. The CDR3 bases are TGTGCCAGCAGCTTAGGAGGCGGGGGGCCAAGAGTGACCCAGTACTTC. The variable domain in full, with the rest retrieved from reference TRBV7-2 and TRBJ2-5, is GAGVSQSPSNKVTEKGKDVELRCDPISGHTALYWYRQSLGQGLEFLIYFQGNSAPDKSGLPSDRFSAERTGGSVSTLTIQRTQQEDSAVYLCASSLGGGGPRVTQYFGPGTRLLVL.